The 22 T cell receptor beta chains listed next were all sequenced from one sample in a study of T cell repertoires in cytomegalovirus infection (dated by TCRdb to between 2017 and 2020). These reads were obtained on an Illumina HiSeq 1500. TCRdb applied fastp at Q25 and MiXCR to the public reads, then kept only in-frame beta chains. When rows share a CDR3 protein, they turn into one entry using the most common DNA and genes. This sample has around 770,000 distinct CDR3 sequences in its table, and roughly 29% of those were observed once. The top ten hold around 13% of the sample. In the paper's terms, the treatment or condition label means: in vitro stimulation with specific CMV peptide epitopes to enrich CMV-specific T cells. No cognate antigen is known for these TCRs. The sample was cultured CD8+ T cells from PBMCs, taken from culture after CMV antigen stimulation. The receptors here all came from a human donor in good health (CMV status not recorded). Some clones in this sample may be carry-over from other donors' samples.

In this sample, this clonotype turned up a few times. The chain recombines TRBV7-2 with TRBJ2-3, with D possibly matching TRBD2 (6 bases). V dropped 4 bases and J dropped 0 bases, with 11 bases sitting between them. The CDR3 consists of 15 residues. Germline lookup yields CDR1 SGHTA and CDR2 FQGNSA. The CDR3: CASSSGLPSTDTQYF. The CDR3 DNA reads TGTGCCAGCAGCTCCGGACTACCTAGCACAGATACGCAGTATTTT.

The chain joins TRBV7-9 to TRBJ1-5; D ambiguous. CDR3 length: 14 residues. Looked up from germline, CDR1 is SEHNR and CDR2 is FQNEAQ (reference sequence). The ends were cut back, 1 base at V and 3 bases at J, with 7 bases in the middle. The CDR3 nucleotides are TGTGCCAGCAGCTTAGACGCGTCCAATCAGCCCCAGCATTTT. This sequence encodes CASSLDASNQPQHF.

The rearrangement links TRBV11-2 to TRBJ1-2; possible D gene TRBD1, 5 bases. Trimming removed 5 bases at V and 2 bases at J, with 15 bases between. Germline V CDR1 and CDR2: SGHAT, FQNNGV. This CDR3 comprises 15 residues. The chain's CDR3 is CASSPSGPGNYGYTF. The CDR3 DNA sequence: TGTGCCAGCAGCCCCAGTGGGCCAGGGAACTATGGCTACACCTTC. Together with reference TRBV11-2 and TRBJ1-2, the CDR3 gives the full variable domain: EAGVAQSPRYKIIEKRQSVAFWCNPISGHATLYWYQQILGQGPKLLIQFQNNGVVDDSQLPKDRFSAERLKGVDSTLKIQPAKLEDSAVYLCASSPSGPGNYGYTFGSGTRLTVV.

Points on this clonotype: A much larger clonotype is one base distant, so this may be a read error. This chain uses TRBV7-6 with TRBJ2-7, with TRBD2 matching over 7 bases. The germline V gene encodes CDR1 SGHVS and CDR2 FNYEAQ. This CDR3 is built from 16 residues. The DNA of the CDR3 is TGTGCCAGCAGCTTAGCGTGGGGCGGGGGAACCTACGGGCAGTACTTC. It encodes CASSLAWGGGTYGQYF.

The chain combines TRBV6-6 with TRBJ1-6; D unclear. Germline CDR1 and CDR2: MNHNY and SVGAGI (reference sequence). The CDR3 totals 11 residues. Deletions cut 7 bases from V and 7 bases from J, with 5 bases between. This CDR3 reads CASTKNSPLHF. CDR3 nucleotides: TGTGCCAGCACGAAAAATTCACCCCTCCACTTT.

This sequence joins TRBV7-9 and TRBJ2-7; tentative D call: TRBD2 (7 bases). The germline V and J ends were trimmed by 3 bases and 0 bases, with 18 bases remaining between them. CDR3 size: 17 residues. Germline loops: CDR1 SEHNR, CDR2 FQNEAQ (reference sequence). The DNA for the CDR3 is TGTGCCAGCAGCTTGTTGGGGGGGGGCAAGAGCTCCTACGAGCAGTACTTC. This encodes CASSLLGGGKSSYEQYF.

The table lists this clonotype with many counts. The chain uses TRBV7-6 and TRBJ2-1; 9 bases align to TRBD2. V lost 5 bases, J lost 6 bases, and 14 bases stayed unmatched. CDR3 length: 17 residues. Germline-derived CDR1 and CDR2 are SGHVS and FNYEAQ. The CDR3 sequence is CASSPLGAGGPGNEQFF. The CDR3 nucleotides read TGTGCCAGCAGCCCACTGGGGGCGGGGGGGCCGGGCAATGAGCAGTTCTTC.

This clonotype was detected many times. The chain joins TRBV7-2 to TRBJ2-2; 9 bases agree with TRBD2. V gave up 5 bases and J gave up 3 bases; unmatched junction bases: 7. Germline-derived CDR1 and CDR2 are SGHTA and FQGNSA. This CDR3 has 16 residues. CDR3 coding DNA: TGTGCCAGCAGCCTCACAGGGACTAGCCACACCGGGGAGCTGTTTTTT. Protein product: CASSLTGTSHTGELFF.

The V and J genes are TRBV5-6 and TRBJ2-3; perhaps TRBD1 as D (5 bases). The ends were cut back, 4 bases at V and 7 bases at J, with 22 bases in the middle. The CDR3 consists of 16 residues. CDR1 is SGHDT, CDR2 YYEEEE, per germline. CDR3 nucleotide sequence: TGTGCCAGCAGCCAACCCAGGGTCGCTAGAGCACATACGCAGTATTTT. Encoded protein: CASSQPRVARAHTQYF.

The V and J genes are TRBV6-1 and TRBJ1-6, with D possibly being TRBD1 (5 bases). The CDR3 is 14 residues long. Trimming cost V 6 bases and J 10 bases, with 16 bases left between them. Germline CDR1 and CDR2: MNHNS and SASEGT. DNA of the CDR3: TGTGCCAGCAGCCTTCCCGGGGGAGGATCACCCCTCCACTTT. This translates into CASSLPGGGSPLHF.

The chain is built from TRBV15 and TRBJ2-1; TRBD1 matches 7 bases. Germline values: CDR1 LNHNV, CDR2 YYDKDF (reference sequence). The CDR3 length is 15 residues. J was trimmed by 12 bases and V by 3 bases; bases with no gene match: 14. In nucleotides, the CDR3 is TGTGCCACCAGCAGTTACCGGGACAGTGAGGATGGGCAGTTCTTC. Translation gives CATSSYRDSEDGQFF.

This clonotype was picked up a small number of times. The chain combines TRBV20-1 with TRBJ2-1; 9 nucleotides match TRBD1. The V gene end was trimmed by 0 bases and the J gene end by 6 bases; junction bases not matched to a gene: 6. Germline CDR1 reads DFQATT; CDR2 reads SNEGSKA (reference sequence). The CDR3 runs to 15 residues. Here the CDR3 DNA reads TGCAGTGCTAGAGATCGGGACAGGGAGGGCAATGAGCAGTTCTTC. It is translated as CSARDRDREGNEQFF.

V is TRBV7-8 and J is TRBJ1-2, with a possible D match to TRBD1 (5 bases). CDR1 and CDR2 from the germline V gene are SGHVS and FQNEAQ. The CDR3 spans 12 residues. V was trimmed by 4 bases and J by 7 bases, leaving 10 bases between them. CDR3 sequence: CASSSGDPGYTF. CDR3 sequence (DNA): TGTGCCAGCAGCTCCGGGGACCCTGGCTACACCTTC.

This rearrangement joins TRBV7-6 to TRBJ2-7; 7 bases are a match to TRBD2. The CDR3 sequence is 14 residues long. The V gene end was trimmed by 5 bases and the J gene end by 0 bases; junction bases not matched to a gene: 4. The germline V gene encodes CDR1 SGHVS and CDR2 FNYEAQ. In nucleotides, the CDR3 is TGTGCCAGCAGCCCTCTAGCGGACTCCTACGAGCAGTACTTC. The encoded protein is CASSPLADSYEQYF.

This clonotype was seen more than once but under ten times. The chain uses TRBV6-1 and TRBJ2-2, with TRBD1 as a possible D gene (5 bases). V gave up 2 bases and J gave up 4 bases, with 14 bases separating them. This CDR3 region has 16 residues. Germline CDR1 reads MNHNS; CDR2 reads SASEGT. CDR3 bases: TGTGCCAGCAGTGAACAGGTACAGGCGAGCACCGGGGAGCTGTTTTTT. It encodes CASSEQVQASTGELFF.

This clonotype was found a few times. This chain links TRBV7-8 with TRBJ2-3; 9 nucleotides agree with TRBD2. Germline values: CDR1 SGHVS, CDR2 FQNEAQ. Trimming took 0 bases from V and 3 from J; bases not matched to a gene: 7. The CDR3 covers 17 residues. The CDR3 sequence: CASSLASGGPLTDTQYF. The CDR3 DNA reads TGTGCCAGCAGCTTAGCTAGCGGGGGCCCTCTGACAGATACGCAGTATTTT.

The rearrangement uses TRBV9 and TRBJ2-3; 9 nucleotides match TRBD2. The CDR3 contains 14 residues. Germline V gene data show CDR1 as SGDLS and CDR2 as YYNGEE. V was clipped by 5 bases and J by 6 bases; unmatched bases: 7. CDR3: CASSPAGGPDTQYF. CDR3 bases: TGTGCCAGCAGTCCTGCGGGGGGGCCGGATACGCAGTATTTT.

CDR3 in amino acids: CASSLTSGGGGTQYF. The CDR3 nucleotides read TGTGCCAGCAGTTTAACTAGCGGGGGAGGAGGGACCCAGTACTTC. The chain employs TRBV12-3 or TRBV12-4 and TRBJ2-5; TRBD2 matches 11 bases. V lost 2 bases, J lost 7 bases, and 6 bases stayed unmatched. This CDR3 is 15 amino acids long.

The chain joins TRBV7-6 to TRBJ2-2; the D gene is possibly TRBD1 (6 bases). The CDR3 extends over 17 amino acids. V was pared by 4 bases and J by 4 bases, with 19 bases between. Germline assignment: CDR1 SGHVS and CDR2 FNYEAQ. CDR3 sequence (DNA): TGTGCCAGCAGCTGGGAGACAGGCAATACTGGCACCGGGGAGCTGTTTTTT. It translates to CASSWETGNTGTGELFF.

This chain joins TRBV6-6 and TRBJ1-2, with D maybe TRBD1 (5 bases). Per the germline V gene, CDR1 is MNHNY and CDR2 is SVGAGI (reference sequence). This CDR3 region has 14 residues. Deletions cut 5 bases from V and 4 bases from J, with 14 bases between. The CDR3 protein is CASSARDRPYGYTF. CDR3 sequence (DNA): TGTGCCAGCAGTGCGAGGGACCGACCCTATGGCTACACCTTC.

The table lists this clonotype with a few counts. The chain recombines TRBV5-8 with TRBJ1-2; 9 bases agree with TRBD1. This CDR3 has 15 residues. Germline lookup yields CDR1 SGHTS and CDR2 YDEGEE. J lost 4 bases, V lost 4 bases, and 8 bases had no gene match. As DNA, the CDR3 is TGTGCCAGCAGCGTGGGACAGGGAAATTTCTATGGCTACACCTTC. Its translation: CASSVGQGNFYGYTF.

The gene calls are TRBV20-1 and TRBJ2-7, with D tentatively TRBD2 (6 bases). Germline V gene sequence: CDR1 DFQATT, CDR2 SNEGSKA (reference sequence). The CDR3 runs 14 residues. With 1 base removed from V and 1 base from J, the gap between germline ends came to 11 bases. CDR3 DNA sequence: TGCAGTGCTAGAGTATTAGCGGAGTCCTACGAGCAGTACTTC. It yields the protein CSARVLAESYEQYF.